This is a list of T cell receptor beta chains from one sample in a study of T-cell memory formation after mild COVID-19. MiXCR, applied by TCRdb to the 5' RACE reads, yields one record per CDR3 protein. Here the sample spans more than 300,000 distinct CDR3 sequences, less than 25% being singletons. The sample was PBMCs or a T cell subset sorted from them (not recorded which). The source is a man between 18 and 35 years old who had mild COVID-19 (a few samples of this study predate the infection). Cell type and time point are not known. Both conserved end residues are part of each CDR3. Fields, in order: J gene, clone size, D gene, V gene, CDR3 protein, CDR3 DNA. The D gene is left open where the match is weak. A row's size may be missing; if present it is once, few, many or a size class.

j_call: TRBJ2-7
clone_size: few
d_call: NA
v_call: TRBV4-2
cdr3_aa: CASSPVTAESSYEQYF
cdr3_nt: TGTGCCAGCAGCCCCGTGACGGCGGAGAGCTCCTACGAGCAGTACTTC

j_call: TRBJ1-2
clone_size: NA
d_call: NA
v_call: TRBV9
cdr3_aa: CASSVATPGDYGYTF
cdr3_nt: TGTGCCAGCAGCGTAGCCACCCCCGGGGACTATGGCTACACCTTC

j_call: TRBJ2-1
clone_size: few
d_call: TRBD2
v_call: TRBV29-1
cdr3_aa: CSVGRLAIGGNNEQFF
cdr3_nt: TGCAGCGTCGGCAGACTAGCGATAGGCGGGAACAATGAGCAGTTCTTC

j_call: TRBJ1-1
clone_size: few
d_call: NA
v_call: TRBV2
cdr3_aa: CASRTASGTEAFF
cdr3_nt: TGTGCCAGCAGAACAGCCTCTGGGACTGAAGCTTTCTTT

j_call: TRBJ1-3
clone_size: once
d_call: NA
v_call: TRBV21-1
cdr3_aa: CASPGNTIYF
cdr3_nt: TGTGCCAGCCCGGGAAACACCATATATTTT

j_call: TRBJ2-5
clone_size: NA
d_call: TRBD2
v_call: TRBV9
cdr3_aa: CASSPTPSGGETQYF
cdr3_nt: TGTGCCAGCAGCCCCACTCCTAGCGGGGGAGAGACCCAGTACTTC

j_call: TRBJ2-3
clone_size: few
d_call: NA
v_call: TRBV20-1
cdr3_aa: CSARVGSTDTQYF
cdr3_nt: TGCAGTGCTAGAGTCGGGAGCACAGATACGCAGTATTTT

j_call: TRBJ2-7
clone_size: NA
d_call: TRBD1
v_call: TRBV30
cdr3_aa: CAWSVDRGYEQYF
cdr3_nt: TGTGCCTGGAGTGTAGACAGGGGGTACGAGCAGTACTTC

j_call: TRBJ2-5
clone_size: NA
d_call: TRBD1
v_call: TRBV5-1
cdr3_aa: CASSPVGRGPTETQYF
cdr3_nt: TGCGCCAGCAGCCCGGTGGGCAGGGGGCCAACGGAGACCCAGTACTTC

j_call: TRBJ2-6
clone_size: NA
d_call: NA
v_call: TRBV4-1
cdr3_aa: CASSQGRGSGANVLTF
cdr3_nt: TGCGCCAGCAGCCAAGGTCGGGGATCTGGGGCCAACGTCCTGACTTTC

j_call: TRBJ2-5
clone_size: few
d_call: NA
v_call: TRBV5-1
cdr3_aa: CASSLPQGKWTQYF
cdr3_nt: TGCGCCAGCAGCTTACCGCAGGGAAAATGGACCCAGTACTTC

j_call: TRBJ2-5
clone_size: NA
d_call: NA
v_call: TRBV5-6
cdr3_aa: CASSFPLESLGETQYF
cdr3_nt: TGTGCCAGCAGCTTTCCCCTAGAATCTTTAGGGGAGACCCAGTACTTC

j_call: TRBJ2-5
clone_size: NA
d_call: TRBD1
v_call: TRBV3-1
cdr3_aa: CASNRGVGLQETQHF
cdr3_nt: TGTGCCAGCAACAGGGGCGTGGGGCTCCAAGAGACCCAGCACTTC